The clone carrying this TCR beta chain was observed a handful of times. The antigen remains unidentified. Researchers amplified the TCR beta CDR3 regions from RNA transcripts. Using the HTBI primer set, a first-round RT-PCR was run on the TCR CDR3. TCRdb re-analysed the multiplex PCR reads in MiXCR, keeping a single row per CDR3 protein. The sample consists of fewer than 600,000 distinct CDR3 sequences, under 15% of them appearing once. The sample originates from a study of T cells in Graves' hyperthyroidism and ophthalmopathy. Study-level findings and limits: Within blood appeared most thyroid clonotypes that had expanded above 0.001.

Trimming left V 3 bases short and J 3 bases short, with 11 bases between. CDR1 and CDR2 (germline): SSHAT, FNYEAQ (reference sequence). This CDR3 is 15 amino acids long. The rearrangement uses TRBV7-7 and TRBJ2-2; TRBD2 is a possible D gene (6 bases). This TCR was sampled from a woman younger than 35 with Graves' hyperthyroidism. Sequencing was carried out using blood. Written as DNA, the CDR3 is TGTGCCAGCAGCTTCGGGACTGGATACACCGGGGAGCTGTTTTTT. Translated: CASSFGTGYTGELFF.